Listed below are T cell receptor beta chains from one sample, sequenced in a study of blood T cell repertoires in COVID-19. Repertoires were generated with immunoSEQ multiplex PCR, while TCRdb's copy carries only in-frame clones and drops some. This sample carries over 250,000 clones, approximately 78% of them seen once, and the ten largest clones take over 4%. The sequenced sample was PBMCs or T cells enriched from blood (not recorded which). The receptors stem from a man aged 35 to 55 who had been exposed to COVID-19. Both conserved end residues are part of each CDR3. The order of the fields is clone size, V gene, J gene, D gene, CDR3 DNA, CDR3 protein. The D gene is left open where the match is weak. The size of a clone is reported for some rows only, either as once, few or many, or as a class for expanded clones.

clone_size: NA; v_call: TRBV12-3/TRBV12-4; j_call: TRBJ2-1; d_call: NA; cdr3_nt: TGTGCCAGCAGTTCCTTGAATGAGCAGTTCTTC; cdr3_aa: CASSSLNEQFF
clone_size: NA; v_call: TRBV5-4; j_call: TRBJ1-4; d_call: TRBD1; cdr3_nt: TGTGCCAGCAGCCTACAGGGGGGGGATGAAAAACTGTTTTTT; cdr3_aa: CASSLQGGDEKLFF
clone_size: few; v_call: TRBV2; j_call: TRBJ1-1; d_call: NA; cdr3_nt: TGTGCCAGCAGCACACAGGAAAACACTGAAGCTTTCTTT; cdr3_aa: CASSTQENTEAFF
clone_size: NA; v_call: TRBV6-1; j_call: TRBJ1-6; d_call: NA; cdr3_nt: TGTGCCAGCAGTGAAACAACAGCTTTTAATTCACCCCTCCACTTT; cdr3_aa: CASSETTAFNSPLHF
clone_size: NA; v_call: TRBV7-7; j_call: TRBJ2-4; d_call: TRBD2; cdr3_nt: TGTGCTAGCAGCTTAGCGCAGACTAGCGGGAGAGAGAAAAACATTCAGTACTTC; cdr3_aa: CASSLAQTSGREKNIQYF
clone_size: NA; v_call: TRBV6-5; j_call: TRBJ1-2; d_call: NA; cdr3_nt: TGTGCCAGCACCCAAGGGGTGCTGGTTAGAGGCTACACCTTC; cdr3_aa: CASTQGVLVRGYTF
clone_size: NA; v_call: TRBV21-1; j_call: TRBJ2-7; d_call: NA; cdr3_nt: TGTGCCAGCAGCAATACTAGCGGGAGGATCTTATTCTCCTACGAGCAGTACTTC; cdr3_aa: CASSNTSGRILFSYEQYF
clone_size: NA; v_call: TRBV12-5; j_call: TRBJ2-2; d_call: NA; cdr3_nt: TGTGCTAGTGGCCCGCCGGCTTCGACAGGGCGGGACGGGGAGCTGTTTTTT; cdr3_aa: CASGPPASTGRDGELFF
clone_size: NA; v_call: TRBV11-3; j_call: TRBJ1-5; d_call: NA; cdr3_nt: TGTGCCAGCAGCTTAGCAAGCAATCAGCCCCAGCATTTT; cdr3_aa: CASSLASNQPQHF
clone_size: NA; v_call: TRBV24-1; j_call: TRBJ2-2; d_call: TRBD2; cdr3_nt: TGTGCCACCAGTGGAGTTTTAGCGGGAGGGCAGGCCGGGGAGCTGTTTTTT; cdr3_aa: CATSGVLAGGQAGELFF
clone_size: NA; v_call: TRBV18; j_call: TRBJ1-5; d_call: NA; cdr3_nt: TGTGCCAGCTCACCAAGGCTGGGGAGGGAGTATCAGCCCCAGCATTTT; cdr3_aa: CASSPRLGREYQPQHF
clone_size: NA; v_call: TRBV18; j_call: TRBJ2-2; d_call: NA; cdr3_nt: TGTGCCATCAGGACAGTTTCCGGGGAGCTGTTTTTT; cdr3_aa: CAIRTVSGELFF
clone_size: once; v_call: TRBV24-1; j_call: TRBJ2-1; d_call: NA; cdr3_nt: TGTGCCACCAGTGATAACCCGGGACTTGGCGTCTCCTACAATGAGCAGTTCTTC; cdr3_aa: CATSDNPGLGVSYNEQFF
clone_size: NA; v_call: TRBV7-3; j_call: TRBJ2-4; d_call: NA; cdr3_nt: TGTGCCAGCAGCCCCGGGGTGCTCGGGAACGAAAACCTAAACATTCAGTACTTC; cdr3_aa: CASSPGVLGNENLNIQYF
clone_size: NA; v_call: TRBV5-1; j_call: TRBJ2-7; d_call: NA; cdr3_nt: TGCGCCAGCAGCTTGGGACTAGACGAGCAGTACTTC; cdr3_aa: CASSLGLDEQYF
clone_size: once; v_call: TRBV2; j_call: TRBJ2-7; d_call: TRBD2; cdr3_nt: TGTGCCAGCAGTGGGACTAGCGGGAGGCTACTCTACGAGCAGTACTTC; cdr3_aa: CASSGTSGRLLYEQYF
clone_size: once; v_call: TRBV21-1; j_call: TRBJ1-2; d_call: NA; cdr3_nt: TGTGCCACCCAGGAATACACCTTC; cdr3_aa: CATQEYTF
clone_size: NA; v_call: TRBV6-6; j_call: TRBJ2-7; d_call: NA; cdr3_nt: TGTGCCAGCAGCCGCCGACCAATCAGGGTTACGTCCGAGCAGTACTTC; cdr3_aa: CASSRRPIRVTSEQYF
clone_size: NA; v_call: TRBV19; j_call: TRBJ2-5; d_call: TRBD2; cdr3_nt: TGTGCCAGTAGTAGGCGGGAGCAAGAGACCCAGTACTTC; cdr3_aa: CASSRREQETQYF
clone_size: NA; v_call: TRBV6-5; j_call: TRBJ1-1; d_call: NA; cdr3_nt: TGTGCCAGCAGTTACTCAACAGGCCTTGAAGCTTTCTTT; cdr3_aa: CASSYSTGLEAFF
clone_size: NA; v_call: TRBV7-9; j_call: TRBJ2-1; d_call: NA; cdr3_nt: TGTGCCAGCATTGTGATCGGTTTTGATGAGCAGTTCTTC; cdr3_aa: CASIVIGFDEQFF